This T cell receptor (beta chain) was identified during a study of blood T cells in healthy people across ages. Points on this clonotype: Its cognate antigen is unknown.

The authors ran a second PCR of about 6 to 12 cycles using a sample-barcoded 5' primer and a J-beta primer mix. TCRdb reprocessed the 5' RACE reads via MiXCR and lists one record per CDR3 protein. Here the sample spans about 1.4 million distinct CDR3 sequences, almost 60% being singletons. Trimming cost V 6 bases and J 4 bases, with 15 bases left between them. Germline-derived CDR1 and CDR2 are MNHEY and SVGAGI. This CDR3 has 14 amino acids. The study's findings and limits: Strongly correlated with naive T cell percentage was TCR beta diversity.

The source of this sequence is a man aged 18 to 29 in good health. The V gene is TRBV6-5, the J gene TRBJ2-5, with D possibly TRBD1 on 6 matching bases. The sequenced sample was blood. CDR3 residues: CASSLQGYGETQYF. As DNA, the CDR3 is TGTGCCAGCAGCTTACAGGGTTACGGAGAGACCCAGTACTTC.